A single sample gave rise to the 20 T cell receptor beta chains below, sequenced in a study of blood T cell repertoires in COVID-19. Profiled with immunoSEQ multiplex PCR; TCRdb holds only in-frame clones, not every one. The sample contains over 60,000 clones, about 80% of which appear only once. The sample was peripheral blood. These TCRs come from a human donor in a cohort sampled during active COVID-19.

This clone was seen a single time. The gene calls are TRBV7-8 and TRBJ1-1; no clear D gene. V was shortened by 5 bases and J by 5 bases, with 15 bases between the two germline ends. Germline V CDR1 and CDR2: SGHVS, FQNEAQ. The CDR3 is 14 amino acids. The CDR3 reads CASSLSRGETEAFF. In DNA form, the CDR3 reads TGTGCCAGCAGCCTATCGCGGGGTGAGACTGAAGCTTTCTTT.

The rearrangement links TRBV29-1 to TRBJ2-7; 9 bases line up with TRBD1. This CDR3 region has 15 residues. V was pared by 6 bases and J by 1 base, with 10 bases of the junction left unmatched. Germline V CDR1 and CDR2: SQVTM, ANQGSEA. CDR3 residues: CSVSRDRAPSYEQYF. DNA of the CDR3: TGCAGCGTAAGCCGGGACAGGGCACCATCCTACGAGCAGTACTTC.

V is TRBV5-6 and J is TRBJ2-3; 8 nucleotides line up with TRBD2. The ends lost 2 bases at V and 5 bases at J; junction bases unmatched: 10. The CDR3 totals 16 residues. Germline values: CDR1 SGHDT, CDR2 YYEEEE. CDR3 sequence: CASSLGLGLVLDTQYF. CDR3 coding DNA: TGTGCCAGCAGCTTAGGACTGGGACTAGTCCTAGATACGCAGTATTTT.

The chain recombines TRBV5-1 with TRBJ2-7, with TRBD1 identical over 12 bases. Trimming removed 4 bases from V and 10 bases from J; junction bases left unmatched: 6. This CDR3 is 13 amino acids long. Germline V gene data show CDR1 as SGHRS and CDR2 as YFSETQ. The CDR3 is CASSISGTGGQYF. As DNA, the CDR3 is TGCGCCAGCAGCATTTCCGGGACAGGGGGCCAGTACTTC.

The rearrangement joins TRBV2 to TRBJ2-5; the match to TRBD1 covers 7 bases. The V gene end was trimmed by 6 bases and the J gene end by 3 bases; junction bases not matched to a gene: 13. Germline CDR1 SNHLY, CDR2 FYNNEI. The CDR3 is made up of 16 amino acids. CDR3 in DNA: TGTGCCAGCAGCGAGGTCGAGGGACAGTTTAAAGAGACCCAGTACTTC. Translating gives CASSEVEGQFKETQYF.

V is TRBV3-1 (or the pseudogene TRBV3-2) and J is TRBJ2-3; 7 positions agree with TRBD1. The CDR3 extends over 13 amino acids. CDR1 is LGHDT and CDR2 is YNNKEL in the germline V gene (reference sequence). Trimming took 3 bases from V and 10 from J; bases not matched to a gene: 7. The CDR3 sequence is CASSQRGRVAQYF. CDR3 DNA: TGTGCCAGCAGCCAGAGGGGGCGCGTGGCGCAGTATTTT.

The rearrangement joins TRBV11-2 to TRBJ1-3, with D perhaps matching TRBD1 (5 bases). Per germline, CDR1 SGHAT and CDR2 FQNNGV. The length of the CDR3 is 14 residues. Trimming stripped 5 bases from V and 0 bases from J, with 8 bases between. CDR3 sequence (DNA): TGTGCCAGCAGCCCGGGGGGCTCTGGAAACACCATATATTTT. It codes for CASSPGGSGNTIYF.

The chain carries TRBV28 and TRBJ2-7, with 8 bases matching TRBD2. The CDR3 covers 15 residues. From germline, CDR1 is MDHEN and CDR2 SYDVKM. V trimming: 4 bases; J trimming: 3 bases; junction bases outside the gene matches: 8. The CDR3 reads CASSSPGLGGYEQYF. In nucleotides, the CDR3 is TGTGCCAGCAGTTCTCCGGGACTAGGGGGCTACGAGCAGTACTTC.

The CDR3 sequence is CATSVSTANNEKLFF. For the CDR3, the DNA is TGTGCCACCAGCGTTTCGACAGCCAACAATGAAAAACTGTTTTTT. The chain employs TRBV15 and TRBJ1-4, with a possible D match to TRBD1 (5 bases). The CDR3 sequence is 15 residues long. The germline V and J ends were trimmed by 5 bases and 5 bases, with 15 bases remaining between them. Looked up from germline, CDR1 is LNHNV and CDR2 is YYDKDF (reference sequence).

The chain is built from TRBV11-3 and TRBJ2-3; 7 bases are a match to TRBD1. There are 15 residues in the CDR3. V shed 1 base and J 1 base; nucleotides not matched to a gene: 2. The germline V gene encodes CDR1 SGHNT and CDR2 YENEEA. The CDR3 DNA is TGTGCCAGCAGCTTAGGGGACAGCCGCACAGATACGCAGTATTTT. It codes for CASSLGDSRTDTQYF.

The chain uses TRBV7-6 and TRBJ2-1; TRBD2 agrees at 9 bases. CDR1 is SGHVS, CDR2 FNYEAQ, per germline. After removal of 7 bases from V and 4 bases from J, the junction contained 11 bases not matched to a gene. This CDR3 spans 16 amino acids. CDR3 nucleotides: TGTGCCAGCACCCTAGAGGGGGCGGGGGGGTACAATGAGCAGTTCTTC. Protein: CASTLEGAGGYNEQFF.

V is TRBV5-1 and J is TRBJ1-1; the match to TRBD1 covers 8 bases. Germline CDR1 is SGHRS and CDR2 is YFSETQ. This CDR3 has 15 amino acids. V shed 1 base and J 8 bases; nucleotides not matched to a gene: 10. The CDR3 sequence: CASSLTPSWTGEAFF. CDR3 coding DNA: TGCGCCAGCAGCTTGACCCCCTCCTGGACAGGGGAAGCTTTCTTT.

The chain combines TRBV7-6 with TRBJ1-5; D ambiguous. The CDR3 has 9 residues. Germline loops: CDR1 SGHVS, CDR2 FNYEAQ. The CDR3 sequence is CGGNQPQHF. The CDR3 bases are TGTGGAGGGAATCAGCCCCAGCATTTT.

The chain combines TRBV9 with TRBJ1-2; D is possibly TRBD1 (5 bases). V lost 0 bases, J lost 4 bases, and 13 bases lay in between. Germline values: CDR1 SGDLS, CDR2 YYNGEE. The CDR3 consists of 15 residues. The CDR3 loop is CASSVERGGGYGYTF. CDR3 sequence (DNA): TGTGCCAGCAGCGTAGAGCGCGGGGGAGGCTATGGCTACACCTTC.

This chain joins TRBV6-6 and TRBJ1-5; 8 bases are a match to TRBD1. The length of the CDR3 is 13 residues. J gave up 5 bases and V 6 bases, and 3 bases lay outside the gene matches. From germline, CDR1 is MNHNY and CDR2 SVGAGI (reference sequence). In DNA form, the CDR3 reads TGTGCCAGCAGCGGACAGGGATATCAGCCCCAGCATTTT. Translation gives CASSGQGYQPQHF.

This chain uses TRBV3-1 (or the pseudogene TRBV3-2) with TRBJ1-3, with D maybe TRBD1 (6 bases). Trimming left V 1 base short and J 2 bases short, with 6 bases between. The CDR3 extends over 14 amino acids. Germline V gene sequence: CDR1 LGHDT, CDR2 YNNKEL (reference sequence). The CDR3 DNA reads as TGTGCCAGCAGCCAAGCAGGGGCTGGAAACACCATATATTTT. Encoded protein: CASSQAGAGNTIYF.

This chain joins TRBV15 and TRBJ2-3, with 9 bases aligning to TRBD1. Germline loops: CDR1 LNHNV, CDR2 YYDKDF (reference sequence). Unmatched junction bases numbered 12, after V lost 3 bases and J lost 5 bases. The CDR3 has 17 amino acids. CDR3 nucleotide sequence: TGTGCCACCAGCAGGATCACCGGGACAGGGAGGAGAGATACGCAGTATTTT. Protein sequence: CATSRITGTGRRDTQYF.

This chain joins TRBV2 and TRBJ2-5; 8 bases are a match to TRBD1. Germline V gene data show CDR1 as SNHLY and CDR2 as FYNNEI. The CDR3 runs to 17 residues. The V segment lost 0 bases and the J segment 1 base; nucleotides outside the gene matches: 7. The CDR3 DNA reads as TGTGCCAGCAGTGAAGCGCGAGCAGGGGGCTTCCAAGAGACCCAGTACTTC. Translation: CASSEARAGGFQETQYF.

This clone was counted only a few times. The CDR3: CASSPPTGGRYEQYF. CDR3 nucleotide sequence: TGTGCCAGCTCACCACCGACAGGGGGCCGATACGAGCAGTACTTC. This chain joins TRBV18 and TRBJ2-7, with 10 nucleotides matching TRBD1. This CDR3 is built from 15 residues. V shed 0 bases, J shed 4 bases, and the junction held 3 bases outside the gene matches. CDR1 KGHSH and CDR2 LQKENI come from the germline V gene.

The chain combines TRBV4-2 with TRBJ1-4; D is uncertain. Germline loops: CDR1 LGHNA, CDR2 YNFKEQ. The germline V and J ends were trimmed by 0 bases and 8 bases, with 16 bases remaining between them. The CDR3 totals 16 residues. CDR3 nucleotide sequence: TGTGCCAGCAGCCAAGATCCCATCGGGAGAGAAGAAAAACTGTTTTTT. This codes for CASSQDPIGREEKLFF.